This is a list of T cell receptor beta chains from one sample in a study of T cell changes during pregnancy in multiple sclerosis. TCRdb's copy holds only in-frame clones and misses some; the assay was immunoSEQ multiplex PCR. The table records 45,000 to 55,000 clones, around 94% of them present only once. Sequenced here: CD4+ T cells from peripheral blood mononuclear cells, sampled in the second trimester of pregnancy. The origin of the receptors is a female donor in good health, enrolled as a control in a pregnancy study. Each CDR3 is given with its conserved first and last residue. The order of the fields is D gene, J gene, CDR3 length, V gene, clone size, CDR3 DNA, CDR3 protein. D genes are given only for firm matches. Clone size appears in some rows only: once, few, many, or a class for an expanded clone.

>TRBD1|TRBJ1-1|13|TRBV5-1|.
TGCGCCAGCAGCTTGGAGGGGGCAGGGGAAGCTTTCTTT
CASSLEGAGEAFF
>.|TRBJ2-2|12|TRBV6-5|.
TGTGCCAGCAGTTACTCGCGCGGGGAGCTGTTTTTT
CASSYSRGELFF
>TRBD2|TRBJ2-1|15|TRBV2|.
TGTGCCAGCAGTGTAGGTAGCGGGGGGGCAGGTGAGCAGTTCTTC
CASSVGSGGAGEQFF
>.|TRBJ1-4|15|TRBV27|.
TGTGCCAGCAGTTTTGGGGGGGCAACTAATGAAAAACTGTTTTTT
CASSFGGATNEKLFF
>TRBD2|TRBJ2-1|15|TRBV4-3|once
TGCGCCAGCAGCCAAGTCAGCGGGAGATTCAATGAGCAGTTCTTC
CASSQVSGRFNEQFF
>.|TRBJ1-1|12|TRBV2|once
TGTGCCAGCAGTCCCACGGGGGCTGAAGCTTTCTTT
CASSPTGAEAFF
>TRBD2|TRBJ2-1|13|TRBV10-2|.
TGCGCCAGCTGGGGGGGAGCCTACAATGAGCAGTTCTTC
CASWGGAYNEQFF
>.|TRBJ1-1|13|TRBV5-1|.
TGCGCCAGCAGCTTTCAGGGAAGTACTGAAGCTTTCTTT
CASSFQGSTEAFF
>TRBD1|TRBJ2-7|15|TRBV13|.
TGTGCCAGCAGCTTCCGGGACAGGGGGCAGTACGAGCAGTACTTC
CASSFRDRGQYEQYF
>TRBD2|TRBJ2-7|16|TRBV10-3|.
TGTGCCATCAGTGGGACTAGCGGGAGAACCCCCTACGAGCAGTACTTC
CAISGTSGRTPYEQYF
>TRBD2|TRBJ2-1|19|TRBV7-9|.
TGTGCCAGCAGCACAGATTATGTTAAACGACTAGCCCTCTACAATGAGCAGTTCTTC
CASSTDYVKRLALYNEQFF
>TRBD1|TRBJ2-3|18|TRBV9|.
TGTGCCAGCAGCCCTCACTATGGGACAGGGAGTACCGCAGATACGCAGTATTTT
CASSPHYGTGSTADTQYF
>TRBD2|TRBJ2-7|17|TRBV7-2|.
TGTGCCAGCAGCTTAAGTAGCGGGGGGGTGAGCTCCTACGAGCAGTACTTC
CASSLSSGGVSSYEQYF
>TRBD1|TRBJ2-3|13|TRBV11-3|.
TGTGCCAGCAGCTCGACAGGGGCGGATACGCAGTATTTT
CASSSTGADTQYF
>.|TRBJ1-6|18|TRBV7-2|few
TGTGCCAGCAGCGCTACTGGTCGAGGGGGCTCCTATAATTCACCCCTCCACTTT
CASSATGRGGSYNSPLHF
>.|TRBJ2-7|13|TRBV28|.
TGTGCCAGCAGTTTAAACAGCCTCCCCGAGCAGTACTTC
CASSLNSLPEQYF
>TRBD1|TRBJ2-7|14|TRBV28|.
TGTGCCAGCAGTTCCCCCAGGGGGATCTTAAAGCGGTACTTC
CASSSPRGILKRYF
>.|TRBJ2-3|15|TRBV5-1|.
TGCGCCAGCAGCTTGGGGCGACTGCGCACAGATACGCAGTATTTT
CASSLGRLRTDTQYF
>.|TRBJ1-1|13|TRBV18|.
TGTGCCAGCTCACCCTCACCCTCAGGGGATGCTTTCTTT
CASSPSPSGDAFF
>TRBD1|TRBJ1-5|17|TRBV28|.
TGTGCCAGCAGTGGGGGACAGGGGGCGTACAGCAATCAGCCCCAGCATTTT
CASSGGQGAYSNQPQHF
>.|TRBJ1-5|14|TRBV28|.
TGTGCCAGCAGTCAAACAGGGTCGAGTCAGCCCCAGCATTTT
CASSQTGSSQPQHF
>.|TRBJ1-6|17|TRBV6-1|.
TGTGCCAGCAGTGATTTTCCCCCTCAGGGGCAGCGGTCACCCCTCCACTTT
CASSDFPPQGQRSPLHF
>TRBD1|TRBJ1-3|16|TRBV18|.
TGTGCCAGCTCACCTAGGACAGGGAGTTCTGGAAACACCATATATTTT
CASSPRTGSSGNTIYF
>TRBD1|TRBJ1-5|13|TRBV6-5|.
TGTGCCAGCTCTGGGGACAGATATCAGCCCCAGCATTTT
CASSGDRYQPQHF
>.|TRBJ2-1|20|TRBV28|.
TGTGCCAGCAGCCAATTAGCCATGCTCCAGGCGGGATTTTACTACAATGAGCAGTTCTTC
CASSQLAMLQAGFYYNEQFF
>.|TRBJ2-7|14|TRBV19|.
TGTGCCAGTAGTATAGGCAGTATGATATACGAGCAGTACTTC
CASSIGSMIYEQYF
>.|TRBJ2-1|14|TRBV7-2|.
TGTGCCAGCAGCTTAACGGGAGCCTACAATGAGCAGTTCTTC
CASSLTGAYNEQFF
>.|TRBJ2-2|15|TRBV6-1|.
TGTGCCAGCAGTGAAAGCGGATGGAACACCGGGGAGCTGTTTTTT
CASSESGWNTGELFF
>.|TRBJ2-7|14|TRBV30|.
TGTGCCTGGAACCCCCTCGTCAGCTCCTACGAGCAGTACTTC
CAWNPLVSSYEQYF
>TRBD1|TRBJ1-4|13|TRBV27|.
TGTGCCAGCAGTACAGGGGGCCGGGAAAAACTGTTTTTT
CASSTGGREKLFF
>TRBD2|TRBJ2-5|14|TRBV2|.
TGTGCCAGCAGTGAAGGGGGAGGGATGGAGACCCAGTACTTC
CASSEGGGMETQYF
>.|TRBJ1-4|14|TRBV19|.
TGTGCCACTTCATCCTCGGGAGCTAATGAAAAACTGTTTTTT
CATSSSGANEKLFF